The source of this TCR beta chain is a study of radiation and T cells in renal cell carcinoma. Repertoires were generated with immunoSEQ multiplex PCR, while TCRdb's copy carries only in-frame clones and drops some. Of approximately 170,000 clones listed, less than 90% are singletons. The time point is: blood 4 weeks post-SBRT, at nephrectomy. The treatment denotes: 15 Gy SBRT to primary tumor, nephrectomy 4 weeks later. The ends were cut back, 1 base at V and 3 bases at J, with 11 bases in the middle. The CDR3 covers 14 residues. The germline V gene has CDR1 SGHRS and CDR2 YFSETQ. The sequence was obtained from a woman between 45 and 65 years old with renal cell carcinoma. The V and J genes are TRBV5-1 and TRBJ2-7; D assignment may be TRBD1 or TRBD2 (5 bases each). The sample here was blood, taken from a patient whose treatment included radiotherapy and nephrectomy. In DNA, the CDR3 is TGCGCCAGCAGCTTGAGAGTTGGGGGCTACGAGCAGTACTTC. It is translated as CASSLRVGGYEQYF.